This paragraph reports one TCR beta chain. Its antigen is not known. This entry belongs to a study of beta chain features in type 1 diabetes. Study-wide background: Patients were similar to healthy donors in age and gender (as well as in cell yields).

Per the germline V gene, CDR1 is SEHNR and CDR2 is FQNEAQ (reference sequence). Trimming removed 1 base from V and 2 bases from J; junction bases left unmatched: 10. The CDR3 has 17 amino acids. All of the isolated RNA was reverse transcribed, so expressed TCRB transcripts were sequenced. The method was immunoSEQ multiplex PCR; TCRdb's version includes in-frame clones alone and lacks a portion of them. The sample yields about 900,000 clones, 17% seen once. Sorted cells reached over 98% purity in every population. Study findings and constraints: Overrepresentation of cells with high TCR expression could result from cDNA sequencing. Type 1 diabetes patients had moderately but significantly shorter TCRB CDR3s in all four CD4+ subsets.

This receptor was obtained from a woman aged 18-29 years in good health. This chain uses TRBV7-9 with TRBJ2-5; 7 nucleotides align to TRBD2. The specimen was naive CD4+ T cells from blood. The CDR3, as DNA: TGTGCCAGCAGCTTAGGTCGAACTGGGGAGGGACAAGAGACCCAGTACTTC. Protein product: CASSLGRTGEGQETQYF.